These T cell receptor beta chains were read from a single sample in a study of graft-versus-host responses after intestinal transplantation. These TCRs are of unknown antigen specificity. This table comes from immunoSEQ multiplex PCR, and its TCRdb copy is limited to in-frame clones, with some not included. The table shows 75,000 to 100,000 clones, with about nine tenths occurring only once. The specimen comprised unstimulated CD4+ T cells sorted from spleen or lymph node cells, sampled before transplant. These receptors originate from a human donor who was the organ donor for an intestinal transplant. CDR3s include the opening cysteine and the closing phenylalanine or tryptophan. The order of the fields is D gene, J gene, V gene, clone size, CDR3 DNA, CDR3 protein. D genes are given only for firm matches. Rows give clone size only sometimes, using once, few, many, or a class for an expanded clone.

D gene: .; J gene: TRBJ1-4; V gene: TRBV7-2; clone size: .; CDR3 DNA: TGTGCCAGCAGCCGGCGGCGGGGCTTAAGTAATGAAAAACTGTTTTTT; CDR3 protein: CASSRRRGLSNEKLFF
D gene: .; J gene: TRBJ1-6; V gene: TRBV9; clone size: .; CDR3 DNA: TGTGCCAGCAGCGCAACAGGGAGCGGGAAGTCACCCCTCCACTTT; CDR3 protein: CASSATGSGKSPLHF
D gene: .; J gene: TRBJ1-1; V gene: TRBV6-5; clone size: .; CDR3 DNA: TGTGCCAGCAGTTACAGGGGCGCGTACACTGAAGCTTTCTTT; CDR3 protein: CASSYRGAYTEAFF
D gene: .; J gene: TRBJ1-2; V gene: TRBV12-5; clone size: few; CDR3 DNA: TGTGCTAGTGGTTTGAGGCAGACTCTCACCTTC; CDR3 protein: CASGLRQTLTF
D gene: .; J gene: TRBJ2-7; V gene: TRBV27; clone size: .; CDR3 DNA: TGTGCCAGCGGGGCTTGGGGGGTTGGTGTCCACGAGCAGTACTTC; CDR3 protein: CASGAWGVGVHEQYF
D gene: TRBD2; J gene: TRBJ2-2; V gene: TRBV7-2; clone size: .; CDR3 DNA: TGTGCCAGCAGCCCCCCCGGGCTAGCGGGGAACACCGGGGAGCTGTTTTTT; CDR3 protein: CASSPPGLAGNTGELFF
D gene: TRBD1; J gene: TRBJ2-1; V gene: TRBV4-2; clone size: .; CDR3 DNA: TGTGCCAGCAGCCTCCCGGCAGGGGGAACCTACAATGAGCAGTTCTTC; CDR3 protein: CASSLPAGGTYNEQFF
D gene: .; J gene: TRBJ2-3; V gene: TRBV7-2; clone size: .; CDR3 DNA: TGTGCCAGCAGCTTAGACGTCGGGCAGTATTTT; CDR3 protein: CASSLDVGQYF
D gene: TRBD1; J gene: TRBJ1-5; V gene: TRBV28; clone size: .; CDR3 DNA: TGTGCCAGCAGCTATGACAGGGGTGGCAATCAGCCCCAGCATTTT; CDR3 protein: CASSYDRGGNQPQHF
D gene: TRBD2; J gene: TRBJ2-2; V gene: TRBV4-1; clone size: .; CDR3 DNA: TGCGCCAGCAGCCAAGAGGGGAGCGGGGAGGGGGAGCTGTTTTTT; CDR3 protein: CASSQEGSGEGELFF
D gene: .; J gene: TRBJ1-1; V gene: TRBV27; clone size: .; CDR3 DNA: TGTGCCAGCAGGACATATGGGGGGGACACTGAAGCTTTCTTT; CDR3 protein: CASRTYGGDTEAFF
D gene: .; J gene: TRBJ2-2; V gene: TRBV19; clone size: .; CDR3 DNA: TGTGCCAGTAGTATAGGGGCCTTCACCGGGGAGCTGTTTTTT; CDR3 protein: CASSIGAFTGELFF
D gene: TRBD1; J gene: TRBJ1-1; V gene: TRBV19; clone size: .; CDR3 DNA: TGTGCCAGTAGTTCAAGGACAGGGGGGAACACTGAAGCTTTCTTT; CDR3 protein: CASSSRTGGNTEAFF
D gene: .; J gene: TRBJ1-2; V gene: TRBV11-2; clone size: .; CDR3 DNA: TGTGCCAGCAGCTTCCGTAACTATGGCTACACCTTC; CDR3 protein: CASSFRNYGYTF
D gene: .; J gene: TRBJ2-3; V gene: TRBV7-3; clone size: .; CDR3 DNA: TGTGCCAGCGCAGGAAGGGGACTCGATACGCAGTATTTT; CDR3 protein: CASAGRGLDTQYF
D gene: .; J gene: TRBJ2-2; V gene: TRBV4-3; clone size: .; CDR3 DNA: TGCGCCAGCAGCCGAGGAACCGGGGAGCTGTTTTTT; CDR3 protein: CASSRGTGELFF
D gene: .; J gene: TRBJ2-7; V gene: TRBV5-1; clone size: .; CDR3 DNA: TGCGCCAGCAGCTTGGGAACAGACTCCTACGAGCAGTACTTC; CDR3 protein: CASSLGTDSYEQYF
D gene: .; J gene: TRBJ2-5; V gene: TRBV9; clone size: .; CDR3 DNA: TGTGCCAGCAGCGTATCAGGGATCTTTGAGACCCAGTACTTC; CDR3 protein: CASSVSGIFETQYF
D gene: TRBD1; J gene: TRBJ1-5; V gene: TRBV6-1; clone size: once; CDR3 DNA: TGTGCCAGCAGTGAGACAGGGGTCAATCAGCCCCAGCATTTT; CDR3 protein: CASSETGVNQPQHF
D gene: .; J gene: TRBJ2-2; V gene: TRBV4-3; clone size: .; CDR3 DNA: TGCGCCAGCAGCGTAGACTTACAGGGCCAGGGGACCGGGGAGCTGTTTTTT; CDR3 protein: CASSVDLQGQGTGELFF
D gene: .; J gene: TRBJ1-1; V gene: TRBV5-1; clone size: .; CDR3 DNA: TGCGCCAGCAGCTTGGCCAGGTCAGGGGTTGCTGAAGCTTTCTTT; CDR3 protein: CASSLARSGVAEAFF
D gene: .; J gene: TRBJ2-7; V gene: TRBV12-5; clone size: .; CDR3 DNA: TGTGCTAGTGGTTTGGTCGCCGGGTTAGCGTACGAGCAGTACTTC; CDR3 protein: CASGLVAGLAYEQYF
D gene: .; J gene: TRBJ2-7; V gene: TRBV7-2; clone size: .; CDR3 DNA: TGTGCCAGCAGCTTAGGACAGGTGGGGTCCTACGAGCAGTACTTC; CDR3 protein: CASSLGQVGSYEQYF
D gene: .; J gene: TRBJ1-4; V gene: TRBV5-1; clone size: few; CDR3 DNA: TGCGCCAGCAGCCCCGATGGGCGAGAAAAACTGTTTTTT; CDR3 protein: CASSPDGREKLFF
D gene: .; J gene: TRBJ2-7; V gene: TRBV20-1; clone size: .; CDR3 DNA: TGCAGTGCCAGAACTAGTTACGAGCAGTACTTC; CDR3 protein: CSARTSYEQYF
D gene: .; J gene: TRBJ1-6; V gene: TRBV18; clone size: .; CDR3 DNA: TGTGCCAGCTCACCACTTTCCCGGAATTCACCCCTCCACTTT; CDR3 protein: CASSPLSRNSPLHF
D gene: .; J gene: TRBJ2-3; V gene: TRBV7-2; clone size: .; CDR3 DNA: TGTGCCAGCAACTCCCAGGGTCCAGATACGCAGTATTTT; CDR3 protein: CASNSQGPDTQYF
D gene: TRBD2; J gene: TRBJ2-3; V gene: TRBV5-5; clone size: .; CDR3 DNA: TGTGCCAGCAGCACGGGACTAGCAGTAGATACGCAGTATTTT; CDR3 protein: CASSTGLAVDTQYF